This TCR beta chain was profiled in a study of human T cells and chemical hapten exposure. Study at large: From small differences in pooled library volume came most of the variation in per-sample TCR yields. Study observations and caveats: TCRs exceeding 1 in 1000 frequency stayed unchanged with DPC sensitization.

TCRdb recomputed calls from the RACE reads with MiXCR, one row per CDR3 protein. Of some 79,000 distinct CDR3 sequences in the sample, 11% were seen once. Trimming at V came to 3 bases and at J to 7 bases, leaving 11 bases not matched to a gene. Germline CDR1 is KGHSH and CDR2 is LQKENI. The CDR3 runs to 16 residues. The sample's time point: patch test 3, about 24 weeks after DPC sensitization. Noted treatment: therapeutic diphenylcyclopropenone sensitization with weekly scalp DPC. Phlebotomy was performed prior to application of every patch test. Unfractionated whole blood was the source from which total RNA was extracted. This clonotype was seen a handful of times. Its target is unknown.

This specimen was whole blood, taken in connection with sensitization to the hapten diphenylcyclopropenone (DPC). The TCR comes from a woman in her forties or fifties with alopecia areata. Some clones in this sample may be carry-over from other donors' samples. V is TRBV18 and J is TRBJ1-5; TRBD1 matches at 8 bases. The CDR3 nucleotides are TGTGCCAGCTCACCGGGACAGGTAGCGGGAAGACAGCCCCAGCATTTT. It translates to CASSPGQVAGRQPQHF.